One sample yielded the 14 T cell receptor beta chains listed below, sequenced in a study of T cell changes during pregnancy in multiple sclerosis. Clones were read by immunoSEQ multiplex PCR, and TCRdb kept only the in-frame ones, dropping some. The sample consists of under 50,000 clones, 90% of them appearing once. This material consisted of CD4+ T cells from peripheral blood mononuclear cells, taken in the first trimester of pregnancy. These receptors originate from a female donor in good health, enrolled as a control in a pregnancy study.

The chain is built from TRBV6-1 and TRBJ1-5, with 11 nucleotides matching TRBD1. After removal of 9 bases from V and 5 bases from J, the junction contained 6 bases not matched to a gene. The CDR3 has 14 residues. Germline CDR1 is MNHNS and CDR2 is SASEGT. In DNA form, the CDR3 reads TGTGCCAGTAGGACAGGGGGCCGAGATCAGCCCCAGCATTTT. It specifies CASRTGGRDQPQHF.

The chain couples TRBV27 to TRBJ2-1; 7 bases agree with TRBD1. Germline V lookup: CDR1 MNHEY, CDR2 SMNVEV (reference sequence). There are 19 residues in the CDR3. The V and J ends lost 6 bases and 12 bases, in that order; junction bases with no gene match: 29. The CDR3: CASSTFLPPQGNVGFMQFF. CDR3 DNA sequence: TGTGCCAGCAGCACCTTTTTGCCCCCACAGGGGAATGTTGGGTTTATGCAGTTCTTC.

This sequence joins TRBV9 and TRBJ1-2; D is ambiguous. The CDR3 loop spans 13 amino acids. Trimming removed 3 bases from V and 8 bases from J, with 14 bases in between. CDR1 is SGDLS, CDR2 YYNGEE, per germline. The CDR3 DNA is TGTGCCAGCAGCGGCCCCGGGGTCGAGGGCTACACCTTC. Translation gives CASSGPGVEGYTF.

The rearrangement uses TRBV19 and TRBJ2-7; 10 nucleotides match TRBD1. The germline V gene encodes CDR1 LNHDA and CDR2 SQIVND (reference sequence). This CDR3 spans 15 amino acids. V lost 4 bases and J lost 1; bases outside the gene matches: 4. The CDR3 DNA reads TGTGCCAGTAGTAGGGTGGGACAGGGGTCCTACGAGCAGTACTTC. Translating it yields CASSRVGQGSYEQYF.

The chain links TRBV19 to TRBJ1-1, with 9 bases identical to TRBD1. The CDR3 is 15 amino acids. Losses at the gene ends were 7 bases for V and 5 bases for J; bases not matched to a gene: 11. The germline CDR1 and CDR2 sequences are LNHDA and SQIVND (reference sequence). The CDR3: CASTSRGTGRTEAFF. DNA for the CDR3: TGTGCCAGTACCTCCCGGGGGACAGGGAGGACTGAAGCTTTCTTT.

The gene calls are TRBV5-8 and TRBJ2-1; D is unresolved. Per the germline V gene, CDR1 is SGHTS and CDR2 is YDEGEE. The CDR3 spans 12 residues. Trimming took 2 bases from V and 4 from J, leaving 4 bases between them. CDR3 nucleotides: TGTGCCAGCAGCTTTAGATACAATGAGCAGTTCTTC. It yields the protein CASSFRYNEQFF.

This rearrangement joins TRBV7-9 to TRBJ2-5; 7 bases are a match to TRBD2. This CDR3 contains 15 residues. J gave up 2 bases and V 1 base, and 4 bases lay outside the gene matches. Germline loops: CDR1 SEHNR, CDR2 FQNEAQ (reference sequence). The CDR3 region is CASSLGGGRQETQYF. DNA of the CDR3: TGTGCCAGCAGCTTAGGCGGGGGTCGACAAGAGACCCAGTACTTC. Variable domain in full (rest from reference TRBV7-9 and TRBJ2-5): DTGVSQNPRHKITKRGQNVTFRCDPISEHNRLYWYRQTLGQGPEFLTYFQNEAQLEKSRLLSDRFSAERPKGSFSTLEIQRTEQGDSAMYLCASSLGGGRQETQYFGPGTRLLVL.

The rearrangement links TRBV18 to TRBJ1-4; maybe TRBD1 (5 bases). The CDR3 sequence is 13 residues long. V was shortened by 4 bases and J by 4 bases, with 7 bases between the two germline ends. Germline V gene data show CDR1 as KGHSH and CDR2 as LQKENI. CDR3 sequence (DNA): TGTGCCAGCTCACAAGGGGTTAATGAAAAACTGTTTTTT. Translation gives CASSQGVNEKLFF.

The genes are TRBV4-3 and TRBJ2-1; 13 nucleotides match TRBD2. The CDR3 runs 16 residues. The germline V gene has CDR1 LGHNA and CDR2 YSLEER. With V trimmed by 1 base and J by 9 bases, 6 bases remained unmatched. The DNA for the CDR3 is TGCGCCAGCAGCCAAGGGGTACTAGCGGGGGGGGCTGAGCAGTTCTTC. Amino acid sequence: CASSQGVLAGGAEQFF.

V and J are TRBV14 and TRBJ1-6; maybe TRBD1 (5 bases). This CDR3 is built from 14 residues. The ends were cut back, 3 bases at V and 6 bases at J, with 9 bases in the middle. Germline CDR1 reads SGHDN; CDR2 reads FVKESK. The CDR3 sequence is CASSQTAFNSPLHF. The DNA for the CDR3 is TGTGCCAGCAGCCAGACAGCTTTTAATTCACCCCTCCACTTT.

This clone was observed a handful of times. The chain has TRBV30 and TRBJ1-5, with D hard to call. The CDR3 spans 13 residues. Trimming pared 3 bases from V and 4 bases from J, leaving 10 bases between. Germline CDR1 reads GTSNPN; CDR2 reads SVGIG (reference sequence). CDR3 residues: CAWSRQLNQPQHF. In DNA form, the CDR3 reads TGTGCCTGGAGCAGGCAGTTAAATCAGCCCCAGCATTTT.

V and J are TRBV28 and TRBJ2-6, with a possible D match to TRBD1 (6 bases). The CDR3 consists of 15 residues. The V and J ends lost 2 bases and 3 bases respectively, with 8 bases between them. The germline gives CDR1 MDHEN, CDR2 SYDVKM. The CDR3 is CASSLRGFGANVLTF. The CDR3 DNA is TGTGCCAGCAGTTTAAGGGGGTTTGGGGCCAACGTCCTGACTTTC.

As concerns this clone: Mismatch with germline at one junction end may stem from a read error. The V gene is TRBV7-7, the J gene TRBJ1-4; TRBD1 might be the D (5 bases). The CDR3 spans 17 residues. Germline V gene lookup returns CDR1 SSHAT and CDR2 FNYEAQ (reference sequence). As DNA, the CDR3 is TGTGCTAGCAGCTTAGGGGTCCAGGGCAGGTCTAATGAAAAACTGTTTTTT. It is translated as CASSLGVQGRSNEKLFF.

CDR3 in amino acids: CASSPRLAENTGELFF. CDR3 DNA: TGTGCCAGCAGCCCCCGACTAGCGGAGAACACCGGGGAGCTGTTTTTT. The chain carries TRBV9 and TRBJ2-2, with 9 bases identical to TRBD2. CDR1 is SGDLS and CDR2 is YYNGEE in the germline V gene. There are 16 residues in the CDR3. V lost 4 bases to trimming and J lost 1 base; unmatched junction nucleotides: 5.